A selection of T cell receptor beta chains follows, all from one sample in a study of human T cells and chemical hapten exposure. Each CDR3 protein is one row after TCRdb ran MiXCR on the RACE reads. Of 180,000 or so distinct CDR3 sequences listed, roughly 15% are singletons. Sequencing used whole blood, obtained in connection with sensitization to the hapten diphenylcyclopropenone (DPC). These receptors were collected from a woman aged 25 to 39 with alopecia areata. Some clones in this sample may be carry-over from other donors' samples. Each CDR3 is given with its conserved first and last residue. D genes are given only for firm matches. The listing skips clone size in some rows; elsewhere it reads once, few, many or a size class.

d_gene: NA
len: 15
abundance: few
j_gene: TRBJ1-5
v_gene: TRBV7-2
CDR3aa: CASSLTASSNQPQHF
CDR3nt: TGTGCCAGCAGTTTGACAGCAAGTAGCAATCAGCCCCAGCATTTT

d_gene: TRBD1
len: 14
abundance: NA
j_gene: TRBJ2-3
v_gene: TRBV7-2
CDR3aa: CASSSDRPGRTQYF
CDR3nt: TGTGCCAGCAGCTCGGACAGGCCGGGTCGGACGCAGTATTTT

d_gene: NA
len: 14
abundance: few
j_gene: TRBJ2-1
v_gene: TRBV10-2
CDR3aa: CASRSSGARNEQFF
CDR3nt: TGCGCCAGCAGATCTTCGGGAGCGCGGAATGAGCAGTTCTTC

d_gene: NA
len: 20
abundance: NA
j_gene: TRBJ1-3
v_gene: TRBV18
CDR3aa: CASSPSPLSRPRISGNTIYF
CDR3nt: TGTGCCAGCTCACCGTCGCCCCTGTCGAGGCCACGAATCTCTGGAAACACCATATATTTT

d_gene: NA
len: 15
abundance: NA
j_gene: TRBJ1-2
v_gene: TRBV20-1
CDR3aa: CSARAPRTVNYGYTF
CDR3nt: TGCAGTGCTAGAGCCCCTCGGACAGTCAACTATGGCTACACCTTC

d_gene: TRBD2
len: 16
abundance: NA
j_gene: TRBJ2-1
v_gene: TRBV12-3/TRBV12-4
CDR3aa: CASSLPGLAGNNEQFF
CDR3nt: TGTGCCAGCAGTTTACCCGGACTAGCGGGAAACAATGAGCAGTTCTTC

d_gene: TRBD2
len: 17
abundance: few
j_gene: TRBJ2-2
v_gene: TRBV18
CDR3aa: CASSQLAAGSVTGELFF
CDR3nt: TGTGCCAGCTCTCAACTAGCGGCGGGTTCGGTCACCGGGGAGCTGTTTTTT

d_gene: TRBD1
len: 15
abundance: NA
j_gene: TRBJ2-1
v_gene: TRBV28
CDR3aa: CASSSPSTGGHTQFF
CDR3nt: TGTGCCAGCAGTTCGCCGAGTACAGGGGGACATACGCAGTTCTTC

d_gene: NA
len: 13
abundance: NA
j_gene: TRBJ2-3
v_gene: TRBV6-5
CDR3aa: CASSYYPEDTQYF
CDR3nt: TGTGCCAGCAGTTACTACCCCGAGGATACGCAGTATTTT

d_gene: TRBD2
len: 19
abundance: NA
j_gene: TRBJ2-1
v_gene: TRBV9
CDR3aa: CASSVGLGLADWSANEQFF
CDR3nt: TGTGCCAGCAGCGTAGGCCTTGGACTAGCGGATTGGTCCGCCAATGAGCAGTTCTTC

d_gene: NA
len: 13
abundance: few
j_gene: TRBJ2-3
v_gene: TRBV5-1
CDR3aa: CATRLGARDTQYF
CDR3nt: TGCGCCACCAGGTTAGGCGCGAGGGATACGCAGTATTTT

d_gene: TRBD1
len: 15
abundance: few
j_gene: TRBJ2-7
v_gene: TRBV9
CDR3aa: CASSLGKGAPYEQYF
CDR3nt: TGTGCCAGCAGCTTAGGGAAGGGGGCCCCCTACGAGCAGTACTTC

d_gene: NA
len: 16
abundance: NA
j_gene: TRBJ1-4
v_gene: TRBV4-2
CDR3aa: CASSQDRTSTNEKLFF
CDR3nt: TGTGCCAGCAGCCAAGATCGGACGTCAACTAATGAAAAACTGTTTTTT

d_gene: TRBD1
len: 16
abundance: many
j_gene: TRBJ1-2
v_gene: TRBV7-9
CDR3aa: CASSLGQGLSTYGYTF
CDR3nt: TGTGCCAGCAGCTTAGGACAGGGCCTTTCAACTTATGGCTACACCTTC

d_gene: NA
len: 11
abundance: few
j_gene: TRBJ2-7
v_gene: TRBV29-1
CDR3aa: CSVGGHYEQYF
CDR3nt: TGCAGCGTTGGAGGACACTACGAGCAGTACTTC

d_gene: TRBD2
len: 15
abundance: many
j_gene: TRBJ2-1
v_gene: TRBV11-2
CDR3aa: CASSSASGGYNEQFF
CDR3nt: TGTGCCAGCAGCTCCGCTAGCGGGGGTTACAATGAGCAGTTCTTC

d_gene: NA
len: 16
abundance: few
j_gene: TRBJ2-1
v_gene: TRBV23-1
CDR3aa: CASSHEEGALYNEQFF
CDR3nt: TGCGCCAGCAGTCACGAGGAGGGCGCCCTTTACAATGAGCAGTTCTTC

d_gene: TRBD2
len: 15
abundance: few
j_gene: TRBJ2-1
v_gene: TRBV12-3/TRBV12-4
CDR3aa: CASSLSKGLAYEQFF
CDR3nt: TGTGCCAGCAGTTTATCGAAGGGACTAGCTTATGAGCAGTTCTTC

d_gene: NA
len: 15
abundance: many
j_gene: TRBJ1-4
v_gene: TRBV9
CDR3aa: CASSAWSGVNEKLFF
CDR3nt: TGTGCCAGCAGCGCCTGGTCAGGGGTGAATGAAAAACTGTTTTTT

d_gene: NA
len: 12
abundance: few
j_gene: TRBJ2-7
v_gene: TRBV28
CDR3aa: CASRKPAYEQYF
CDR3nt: TGTGCCAGTAGGAAGCCTGCCTACGAGCAGTACTTC

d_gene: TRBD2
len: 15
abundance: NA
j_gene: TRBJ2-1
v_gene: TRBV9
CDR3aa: CASSAGTSVYNEQFF
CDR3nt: TGTGCCAGCAGCGCCGGGACTAGCGTCTACAATGAGCAGTTCTTC

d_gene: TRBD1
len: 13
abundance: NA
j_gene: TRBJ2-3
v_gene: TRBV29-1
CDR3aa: CSARTGITDTQYF
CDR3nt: TGCAGCGCGAGGACAGGGATCACAGATACGCAGTATTTT

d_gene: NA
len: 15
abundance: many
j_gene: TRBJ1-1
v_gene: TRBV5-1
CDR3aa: CASSIVLGQNTEAFF
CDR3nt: TGCGCCAGCAGCATAGTACTCGGGCAGAACACTGAAGCTTTCTTT

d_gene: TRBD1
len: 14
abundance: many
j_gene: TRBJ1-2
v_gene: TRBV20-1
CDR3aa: CSARRDRENYGYTF
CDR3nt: TGCAGTGCTAGAAGGGACAGGGAAAACTATGGCTACACCTTC

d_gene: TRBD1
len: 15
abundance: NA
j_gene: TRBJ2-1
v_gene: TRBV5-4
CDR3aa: CASSWDRGGYNEQFF
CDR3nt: TGTGCCAGCAGCTGGGACAGGGGAGGGTACAATGAGCAGTTCTTC

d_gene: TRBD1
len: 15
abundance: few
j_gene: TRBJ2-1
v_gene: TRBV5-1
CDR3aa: CASSRTRTGLNEQFF
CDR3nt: TGCGCCAGCAGCAGGACACGGACAGGGTTGAATGAGCAGTTCTTC

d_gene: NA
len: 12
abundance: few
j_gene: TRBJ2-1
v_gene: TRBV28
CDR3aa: CASSGGHNEQFF
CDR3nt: TGTGCCAGCAGCGGGGGTCACAATGAGCAGTTCTTC

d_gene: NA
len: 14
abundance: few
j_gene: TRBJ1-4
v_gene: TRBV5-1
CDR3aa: CASSLDRTGEKLFF
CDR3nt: TGCGCCAGCAGCTTGGATCGGACGGGGGAAAAACTGTTTTTT

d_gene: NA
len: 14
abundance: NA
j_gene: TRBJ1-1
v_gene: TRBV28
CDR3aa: CASSTPAKNTEAFF
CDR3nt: TGTGCCAGCAGTACACCAGCTAAGAACACTGAAGCTTTCTTT